The TCR beta chain under discussion was sequenced for a study of STAT5B mutations in CD4+ large granular lymphocyte leukemia (dated by TCRdb to between 2020 and 2023). Regarding the study in general: Among healthy controls, the CDR3 'QG' motif was associated with a particular HLA allele. The study compared the TCRbeta repertoires of patients with CD4+ T-cell large granular lymphocyte leukemia against the TCRbeta repertoires of healthy blood donors. The purity of purified fractions was confirmed by flow cytometry on FACSCanto II or FACSVerse to exceed 95% among lymphocytes. The research as a whole found: TRBV06-family usage was enriched among the top patient clones (8/27) compared with healthy controls (2/35). Greater clonality appeared to be present in CD4-sorted patient repertoires than in healthy CD4+ repertoires, and the difference was retained after the putative leukemic clones were removed. Data were not HLA-matched; higher clonality in CD4+ versus CD8+ T-LGLL could reflect the relatively small sample size. Main leukemic clonotypes were private to each patient, although over 20% appeared at low frequency in other patients' non-leukemic repertoires.

CDR1 and CDR2 are drawn from the germline V gene: SNHLY, FYNNEI. Its CDR3 holds 15 amino acids, cysteine through phenylalanine. The kept DNA is CDR3 alone, 45 bases in frame from the first base. V trim: 5 bases; J trim: 6 bases; unmatched bases: 11. The immunoSEQ assay at survey resolution was used to sequence TCRbeta rearrangements from genomic DNA. On the authors' methods: In the TCR sequencing data, the smallest productive clonotype frequency that could be detected was 2.59 x 10-5. Only productive TCRbeta rearrangements, defined as complete and in-frame sequences, were included in the analyses. Sample clonality was computed as Simpson clonality in the immunoSEQ Analyzer version 3.0. Clones were binned by frequency as very rare, small, medium, large (1-20%) or hyperexpanded (>20%). OLGA 1.2.3 estimated generation probabilities, VDJtools produced V-gene circos plots, VDJdb was queried for specificities, and GLIPH identified CDR3 motifs. The immuneACCESS repertoire file appears here via TCRdb, limited to in-frame rearrangements. These files lack a portion of the clones; in checked studies, under half of the deficit traces to unresolved V genes, and the cause of the others is not known. The V and J calls and clone size are taken from that table; D and trimming were inferred from the DNA. This sample comprises tens of thousands of clones, roughly 81% of them detected only once. The ten biggest clones cover about 3.9% of the sample.

Healthy controls were approximately 40 blood donors whose buffy coats came from the Finnish Red Cross blood service. All TCR-sequenced material derived from peripheral blood: patient blood samples and healthy donor buffy coats. Ficoll-Hypaque gradient centrifugation was used to isolate peripheral blood mononuclear cells. For the healthy controls, CD4+ cells were obtained from buffy coats by magnetic purification. The Gentra Puregene Cell and Tissue kit was used for genomic DNA extraction, and quantification was performed on a Qubit 2.0 fluorometer. Worth noting for this clone: What antigen it recognizes has not been identified. Nothing much larger sits one base from this clone, and base qualities are not available.

The chain is made from TRBV2 and TRBJ2-3; the junction holds 7 bases that match TRBD2. This receptor was obtained from a human donor in good health. Sequencing input: CD4+ T cells from blood buffy coats. The CDR3 region has the sequence CASSYRDYPWDTQYF. DNA sequence: TGTGCCAGCAGTTACCGGGACTACCCCTGGGATACGCAGTATTTT.